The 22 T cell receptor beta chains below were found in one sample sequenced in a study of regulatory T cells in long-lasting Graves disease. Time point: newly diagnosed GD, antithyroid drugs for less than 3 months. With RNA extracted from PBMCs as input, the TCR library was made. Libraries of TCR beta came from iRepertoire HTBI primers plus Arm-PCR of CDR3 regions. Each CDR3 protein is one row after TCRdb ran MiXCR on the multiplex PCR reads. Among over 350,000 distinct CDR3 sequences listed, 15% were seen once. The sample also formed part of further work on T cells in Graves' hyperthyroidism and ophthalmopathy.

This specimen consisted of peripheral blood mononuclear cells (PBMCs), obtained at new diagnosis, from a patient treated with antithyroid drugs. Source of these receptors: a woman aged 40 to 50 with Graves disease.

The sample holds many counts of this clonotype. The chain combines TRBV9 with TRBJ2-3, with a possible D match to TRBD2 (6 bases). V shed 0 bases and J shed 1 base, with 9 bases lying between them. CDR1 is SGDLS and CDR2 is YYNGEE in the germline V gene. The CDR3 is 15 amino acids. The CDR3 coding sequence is TGTGCCAGCAGCGTAGGCGGGGCCGGCACAGATACGCAGTATTTT. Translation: CASSVGGAGTDTQYF.

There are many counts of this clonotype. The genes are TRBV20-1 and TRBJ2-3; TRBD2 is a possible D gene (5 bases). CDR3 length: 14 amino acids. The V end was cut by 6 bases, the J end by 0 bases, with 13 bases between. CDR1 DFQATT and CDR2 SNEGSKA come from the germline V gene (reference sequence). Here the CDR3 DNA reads TGCAGTGCCGACGACTACCGAAGCACAGATACGCAGTATTTT. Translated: CSADDYRSTDTQYF.

As DNA, the CDR3 is TGTGCCAGCAGCCCCAGTGTTCCAAAAGTATACACTGAAGCTTTCTTT. Protein: CASSPSVPKVYTEAFF. The chain employs TRBV28 and TRBJ1-1; no clear D gene. V lost 6 bases to trimming and J lost 3 bases, with 20 bases between them. The V gene's germline CDR1 is MDHEN and CDR2 SYDVKM. The CDR3 sequence is 16 residues long.

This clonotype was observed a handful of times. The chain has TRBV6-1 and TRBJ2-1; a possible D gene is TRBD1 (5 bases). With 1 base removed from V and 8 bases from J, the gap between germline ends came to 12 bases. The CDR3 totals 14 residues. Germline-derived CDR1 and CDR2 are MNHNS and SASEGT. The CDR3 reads CASSEVTGRDEQFF. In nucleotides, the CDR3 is TGTGCCAGCAGTGAAGTCACAGGACGGGATGAGCAGTTCTTC.

The CDR3 reads CASRLAGLYNEQFF. CDR3 coding DNA: TGTGCCAGCAGGCTAGCGGGGCTCTACAATGAGCAGTTCTTC. The rearrangement joins TRBV28 to TRBJ2-1, with TRBD2 matching over 9 bases. The CDR3 loop spans 14 amino acids. The V and J ends lost 6 bases and 3 bases, in that order; junction bases with no gene match: 3. CDR1 MDHEN and CDR2 SYDVKM come from the germline V gene.

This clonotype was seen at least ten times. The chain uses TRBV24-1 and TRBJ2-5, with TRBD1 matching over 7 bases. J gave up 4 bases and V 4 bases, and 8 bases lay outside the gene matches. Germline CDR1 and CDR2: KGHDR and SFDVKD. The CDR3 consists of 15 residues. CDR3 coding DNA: TGTGCCACCAGTGAACCCGGGACAGCGTTAGAGACCCAGTACTTC. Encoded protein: CATSEPGTALETQYF.

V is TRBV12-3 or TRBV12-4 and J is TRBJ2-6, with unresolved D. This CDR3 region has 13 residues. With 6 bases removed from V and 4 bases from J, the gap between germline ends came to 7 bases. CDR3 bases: TGTGCCAGCAGAATTGGGGGGGCCAACGTCCTGACTTTC. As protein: CASRIGGANVLTF.

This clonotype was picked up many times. As DNA, the CDR3 is TGTGCCAGCGGTAGGACTAGCTTCTCCTACGAGCAGTACTTC. Translation: CASGRTSFSYEQYF. The chain links TRBV27 to TRBJ2-7; 8 bases are shared with TRBD2. This CDR3 contains 14 residues. After removal of 8 bases from V and 0 bases from J, the junction contained 6 bases not matched to a gene. CDR1 is MNHEY and CDR2 is SMNVEV in the germline V gene (reference sequence).

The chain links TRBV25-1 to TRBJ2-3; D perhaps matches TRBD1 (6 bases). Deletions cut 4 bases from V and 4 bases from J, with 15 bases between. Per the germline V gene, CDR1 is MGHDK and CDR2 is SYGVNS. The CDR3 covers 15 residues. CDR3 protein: CASSGRYREPDTQYF. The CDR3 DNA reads TGTGCCAGCAGTGGGAGATACAGGGAGCCAGATACGCAGTATTTT. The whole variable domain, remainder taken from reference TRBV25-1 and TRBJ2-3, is EADIYQTPRYLVIGTGKKITLECSQTMGHDKMYWYQQDPGMELHLIHYSYGVNSTEKGDLSSESTVSRIRTEHFPLTLESARPSHTSQYLCASSGRYREPDTQYFGPGTRLTVL.

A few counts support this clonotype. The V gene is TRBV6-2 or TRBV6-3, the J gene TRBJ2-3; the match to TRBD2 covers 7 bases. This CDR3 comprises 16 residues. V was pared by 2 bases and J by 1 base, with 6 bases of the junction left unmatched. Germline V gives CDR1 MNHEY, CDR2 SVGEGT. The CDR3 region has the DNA TGTGCCAGCAGTTACGTGGCGGGAGCTGGCACAGATACGCAGTATTTT. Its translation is CASSYVAGAGTDTQYF.

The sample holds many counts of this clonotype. For the CDR3, the DNA is TGTGCCAGCAGTTTACTCACAGGGGGCGGCCGGGGCTACACCTTC. It encodes CASSLLTGGGRGYTF. The chain recombines TRBV27 with TRBJ1-2; TRBD1 matches at 9 bases. CDR3 size: 15 residues. The V segment lost 2 bases and the J segment 8 bases; nucleotides outside the gene matches: 9. Germline CDR1 reads MNHEY; CDR2 reads SMNVEV (reference sequence).

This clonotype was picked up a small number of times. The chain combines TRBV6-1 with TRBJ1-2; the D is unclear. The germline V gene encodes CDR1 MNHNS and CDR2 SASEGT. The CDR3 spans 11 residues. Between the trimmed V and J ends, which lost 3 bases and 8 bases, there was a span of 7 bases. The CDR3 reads CASSDPRGYTF. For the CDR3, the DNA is TGTGCCAGCAGTGACCCCCGGGGCTACACCTTC.

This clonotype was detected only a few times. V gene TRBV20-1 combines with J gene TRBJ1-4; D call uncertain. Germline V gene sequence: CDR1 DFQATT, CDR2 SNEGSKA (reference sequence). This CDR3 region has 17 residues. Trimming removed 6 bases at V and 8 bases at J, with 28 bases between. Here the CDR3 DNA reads TGCAGTGCGCCCCCACTGAATCCGGGGAGCGGGGTGGAAAAACTGTTTTTT. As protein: CSAPPLNPGSGVEKLFF.

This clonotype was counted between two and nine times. Here the CDR3 reads CSAAYSTDTQYF. CDR3 DNA sequence: TGCAGTGCTGCTTATAGCACAGATACGCAGTATTTT. This chain connects TRBV20-1 to TRBJ2-3; unclear D gene. Germline V lookup: CDR1 DFQATT, CDR2 SNEGSKA (reference sequence). This CDR3 has 12 residues. With 5 bases removed from V and 0 bases from J, the gap between germline ends came to 6 bases.

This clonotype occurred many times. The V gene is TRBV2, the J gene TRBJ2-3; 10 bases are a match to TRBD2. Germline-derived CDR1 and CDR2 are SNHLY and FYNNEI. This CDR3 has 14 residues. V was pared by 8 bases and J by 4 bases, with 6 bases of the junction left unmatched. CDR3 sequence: CASRAGGPADTQYF. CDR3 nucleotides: TGTGCCAGCCGAGCGGGAGGGCCAGCAGATACGCAGTATTTT. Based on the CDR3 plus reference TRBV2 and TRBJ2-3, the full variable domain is EPEVTQTPSHQVTQMGQEVILRCVPISNHLYFYWYRQILGQKVEFLVSFYNNEISEKSEIFDDQFSVERPDGSNFTLKIRSTKLEDSAMYFCASRAGGPADTQYFGPGTRLTVL.

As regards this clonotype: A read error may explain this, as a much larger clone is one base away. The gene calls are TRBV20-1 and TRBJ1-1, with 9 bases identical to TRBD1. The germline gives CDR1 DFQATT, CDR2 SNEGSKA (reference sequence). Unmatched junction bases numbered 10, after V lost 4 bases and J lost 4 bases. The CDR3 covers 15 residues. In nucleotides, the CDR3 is TGCAGTGCTAACCCCACCGGGACAGGGAGCACTGAAGCTTTCTTT. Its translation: CSANPTGTGSTEAFF.

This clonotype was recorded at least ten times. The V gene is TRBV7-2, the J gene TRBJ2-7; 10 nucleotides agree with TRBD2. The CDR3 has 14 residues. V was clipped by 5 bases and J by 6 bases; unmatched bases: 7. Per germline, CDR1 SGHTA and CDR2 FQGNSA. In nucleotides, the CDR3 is TGTGCCAGCAGCCCGATGACTAGCGGGCTCGAGCAGTACTTC. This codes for CASSPMTSGLEQYF.

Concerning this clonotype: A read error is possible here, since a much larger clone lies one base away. Here the CDR3 reads CSTGERSEQFF. In nucleotides, the CDR3 is TGTAGCACTGGCGAGAGAAGTGAGCAGTTCTTC. The chain couples TRBV30 to TRBJ2-1; D unclear. Germline V gene lookup returns CDR1 GTSNPN and CDR2 SVGIG (reference sequence). The CDR3 is 11 residues long.

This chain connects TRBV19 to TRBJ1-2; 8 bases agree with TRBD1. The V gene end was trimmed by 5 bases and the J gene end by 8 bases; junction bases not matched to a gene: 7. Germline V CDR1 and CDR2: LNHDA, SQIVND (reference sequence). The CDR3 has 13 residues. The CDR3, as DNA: TGTGCCAGTAGTGACAGGGGATGGGGGGGCTACACCTTC. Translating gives CASSDRGWGGYTF.

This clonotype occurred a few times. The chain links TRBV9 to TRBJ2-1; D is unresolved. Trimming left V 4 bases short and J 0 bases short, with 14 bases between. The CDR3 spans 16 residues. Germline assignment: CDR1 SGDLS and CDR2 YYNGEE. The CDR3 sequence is CASSPLSSDSYNEQFF. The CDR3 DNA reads TGTGCCAGCAGCCCCTTATCCAGTGACTCCTACAATGAGCAGTTCTTC.

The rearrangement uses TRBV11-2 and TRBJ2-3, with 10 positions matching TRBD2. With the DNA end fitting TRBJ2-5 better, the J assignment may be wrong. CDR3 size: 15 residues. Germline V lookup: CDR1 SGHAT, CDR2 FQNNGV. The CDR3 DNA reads TGTGCCAGCAGCAGGCTAGCGGGAGCGCGAGAGACCCAGTACTTC. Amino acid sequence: CASSRLAGARETQYF.

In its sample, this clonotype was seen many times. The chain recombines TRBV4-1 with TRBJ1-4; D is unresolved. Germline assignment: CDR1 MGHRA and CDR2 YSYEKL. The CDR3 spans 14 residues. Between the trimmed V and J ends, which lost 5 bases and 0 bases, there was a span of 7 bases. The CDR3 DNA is TGCGCCAGCAGCTCTGATTCAACTAATGAAAAACTGTTTTTT. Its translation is CASSSDSTNEKLFF.